This T cell receptor (beta chain) is drawn from a study of cytomegalovirus exposure and HLA in healthy donors. Study-wide points: TCR beta sequences reportedly predicted most subjects' HLA-A and HLA-B alleles accurately. The authors considered a cluster of highly shared sequence variants likely to be a sequencing artifact. More clonal expansion characterized HLA-associated TCR beta chains than equally common others in a later analysis. According to the study, roughly 160 TCR beta chains were cytomegalovirus-associated.

As for this clone: Its antigen is not identified.

The PCR was carried out with 60 Vbeta primers and 13 Jbeta primers. Here immunoSEQ multiplex PCR was the method, and the copy in TCRdb shows in-frame clones only, minus some. The sample gives about 140,000 clones, around 63% of which show up once; over 1.5% is in the top ten. V gave up 5 bases and J gave up 7 bases, with 6 bases separating them. This CDR3 spans 11 amino acids. Germline loops: CDR1 MNHEY, CDR2 SVGAGI. This rearrangement joins TRBV6-5 to TRBJ2-1; D uncertain. The receptor was isolated from a human donor in good health. The sample consisted of PBMCs. This CDR3 is CASSERNEQFF. Written as DNA, the CDR3 is TGTGCCAGCAGTGAACGGAATGAGCAGTTCTTC.